This T cell receptor (beta chain) was obtained from a study of blood T cell repertoires in COVID-19. Background on the study: Acute and convalescent COVID-19 specimens originated in the United States, Italy and Spain. PBMCs, B-cell-depleted T cells, or T cells were the source of the cDNA or gDNA that made up the material.

This CDR3 has 17 amino acids. CDR1 MRHNA and CDR2 SNTAGT come from the germline V gene. With 3 bases removed from V and 6 bases from J, the gap between germline ends came to 24 bases. This clone occurred a few times. In the original processing: Cell counts per sample came from amplifying reference gene primers. The table came from immunoSEQ multiplex PCR; TCRdb's copy has only in-frame clones and leaves some out. The V and J calls and the clone size are those of that table, but D and trimming were determined from the DNA. The sample comprises fewer than 250,000 clones, roughly 87% of which are singletons, and about 7.8% rests with the top ten. Seattle participants joined during active infection and were tracked over time.

The sequence derives from a woman aged 55-69 years with COVID-19, enrolled during active disease. The sample was peripheral blood. The genes are TRBV6-4 and TRBJ2-7, with D perhaps matching TRBD1 (5 bases). The CDR3 spells CASSDILRHGRGCEQYV. DNA for the CDR3: TGTGCCAGCAGTGATATCTTAAGGCATGGTAGGGGCTGCGAGCAGTACGTC.